The 24 T cell receptor beta chains in this list originate from one sample, sequenced in a study of blood T cell repertoires in COVID-19. Produced via immunoSEQ multiplex PCR; TCRdb's table is partial and in-frame only. Seen here are about 320,000 clones, 70% to 90% observed once, and the top ten hold 1.5% to 2%. Sample: peripheral blood. These receptors were collected from a woman in her 30s with COVID-19, enrolled during active disease.

The chain recombines TRBV14 with TRBJ1-2; D not certain. CDR3 length: 13 amino acids. The ends were cut back, 0 bases at V and 7 bases at J, with 9 bases in the middle. The germline gives CDR1 SGHDN, CDR2 FVKESK. CDR3 loop: CASSQDIYGGYTF. CDR3 sequence (DNA): TGTGCCAGCAGCCAAGATATTTACGGTGGCTACACCTTC.

The chain carries TRBV11-1 and TRBJ1-6, with D hard to call. Germline loops: CDR1 SGHAT, CDR2 FQDESV (reference sequence). The length of the CDR3 is 16 residues. Between the trimmed V and J ends, which lost 5 bases and 0 bases, there was a span of 11 bases. CDR3: CASSHRRSSYNSPLHF. In nucleotides, the CDR3 is TGTGCCAGCAGCCATCGAAGGAGCTCCTATAATTCACCCCTCCACTTT.

The rearrangement joins TRBV2 to TRBJ2-2, with TRBD2 matching 7 bases. The V segment lost 8 bases and the J segment 0 bases; nucleotides outside the gene matches: 3. The CDR3 length is 14 residues. Germline CDR1 and CDR2: SNHLY and FYNNEI. This CDR3 is CASRDYSNTGELFF. For the CDR3, the DNA is TGTGCCAGCCGGGACTACTCGAACACCGGGGAGCTGTTTTTT.

The CDR3 DNA sequence: TGTGCCAGTAGTATCCGGGACAGTGCTAATTCACCCCTCCACTTT. Translating it yields CASSIRDSANSPLHF. This chain links TRBV19 with TRBJ1-6, with 7 bases identical to TRBD1. Germline CDR1 is LNHDA and CDR2 is SQIVND (reference sequence). Trimming cost V 3 bases and J 6 bases; bases outside gene matches: 5. The CDR3 extends over 15 amino acids.

This clone showed up just once. The chain carries TRBV7-6 and TRBJ1-3, with D unclear. With 3 bases removed from V and 1 base from J, the gap between germline ends came to 13 bases. The CDR3 runs 16 residues. CDR1 SGHVS and CDR2 FNYEAQ come from the germline V gene. For the CDR3, the DNA is TGTGCCAGCAGCTTTGCAAGAGGCCCGTCTGGAAACACCATATATTTT. It yields the protein CASSFARGPSGNTIYF.

The chain is built from TRBV6-5 and TRBJ2-5, with TRBD1 matching 9 bases. The CDR3 covers 13 residues. The V gene's germline CDR1 is MNHEY and CDR2 SVGAGI. The J segment lost 7 bases and the V segment lost 2 bases, leaving 2 bases of the junction unmatched. The CDR3 region has the DNA TGTGCCAGCAGTTACCGGGACAGGGCGACCCAGTACTTC. Translated: CASSYRDRATQYF.

The V and J genes are TRBV5-6 and TRBJ2-3, with 9 bases matching TRBD2. The germline CDR1 and CDR2 sequences are SGHDT and YYEEEE. The V segment lost 1 base and the J segment 3 bases; nucleotides outside the gene matches: 3. This CDR3 spans 15 amino acids. This CDR3 reads CASSLLLAGTDTQYF. The CDR3 bases are TGTGCCAGCAGCTTGTTGCTAGCGGGGACAGATACGCAGTATTTT.

The chain recombines TRBV11-3 with TRBJ2-5; possibly TRBD2 for D (7 bases). This CDR3 has 14 amino acids. Germline values: CDR1 SGHNT, CDR2 YENEEA. The V end was cut by 1 base, the J end by 6 bases, with 12 bases between. The CDR3 nucleotides read TGTGCCAGCAGCTTAGCGGGGGGCGTCCAGACCCAGTACTTC. Residues: CASSLAGGVQTQYF.

This chain uses TRBV19 with TRBJ1-2; 8 positions match TRBD1. The V gene end was trimmed by 4 bases and the J gene end by 3 bases; junction bases not matched to a gene: 4. CDR3 size: 14 residues. CDR1 and CDR2 from the germline V gene are LNHDA and SQIVND (reference sequence). The CDR3 reads CASSRTGTDYGYTF. The CDR3, as DNA: TGTGCCAGTAGTAGGACAGGGACGGACTATGGCTACACCTTC.

V gene TRBV9 combines with J gene TRBJ2-1, with 14 bases identical to TRBD2. The CDR3 is 18 amino acids. Trimming cost V 3 bases and J 4 bases; bases outside gene matches: 9. Germline-derived CDR1 and CDR2 are SGDLS and YYNGEE. For the CDR3, the DNA is TGTGCCAGCAGCGCCCGACTAGCGGGGGGGCCGTTTTACAATGAGCAGTTCTTC. Translation: CASSARLAGGPFYNEQFF. Based on the CDR3 plus reference TRBV9 and TRBJ2-1, the full variable domain is DSGVTQTPKHLITATGQRVTLRCSPRSGDLSVYWYQQSLDQGLQFLIQYYNGEERAKGNILERFSAQQFPDLHSELNLSSLELGDSALYFCASSARLAGGPFYNEQFFGPGTRLTVL.

V and J are TRBV13 and TRBJ1-4; no definite D call. The germline V gene has CDR1 PRHDT and CDR2 FYEKMQ (reference sequence). V was trimmed by 5 bases and J by 6 bases, leaving 16 bases between them. The CDR3 loop spans 15 amino acids. The CDR3 DNA reads as TGTGCCAGCAGCCGCACCCCAGCGTCTGATGAAAAACTGTTTTTT. Its protein is CASSRTPASDEKLFF.

The chain couples TRBV5-1 to TRBJ2-1; 8 positions agree with TRBD2. This CDR3 contains 16 residues. Germline V CDR1 and CDR2: SGHRS, YFSETQ. V gave up 5 bases and J gave up 4 bases; unmatched junction bases: 11. CDR3 residues: CASRNTPGGNYNEQFF. The CDR3 DNA is TGCGCCAGCAGAAATACTCCGGGGGGGAATTACAATGAGCAGTTCTTC.

This chain joins TRBV19 and TRBJ2-3; the match to TRBD2 covers 8 bases. Unmatched junction bases numbered 8, after V lost 8 bases and J lost 4 bases. The CDR3 extends over 14 amino acids. Germline CDR1 LNHDA, CDR2 SQIVND (reference sequence). CDR3: CASRLRGGPDTQYF. CDR3 bases: TGTGCCAGTCGGCTCCGGGGGGGCCCAGATACGCAGTATTTT.

CDR3 bases: TGTGCCAGCAGCTTTGGAGGGGGCGGGTACGAGCAGTACGTC. Its protein is CASSFGGGGYEQYV. J is TRBJ2-7 and V is TRBV11-2; a possible D gene is TRBD1 (7 bases). Germline loops: CDR1 SGHAT, CDR2 FQNNGV. The CDR3 is made up of 14 amino acids. Trimming removed 3 bases at V and 4 bases at J, with 13 bases between.

The chain combines TRBV28 with TRBJ1-3; D is unclear. V shed 5 bases and J shed 0 bases, with 11 bases lying between them. This CDR3 comprises 15 residues. Germline CDR1 is MDHEN and CDR2 is SYDVKM. As DNA, the CDR3 is TGTGCCAGCAGTCACAGAACCTTCTCTGGAAACACCATATATTTT. The encoded protein is CASSHRTFSGNTIYF. The full variable domain, rest sourced from reference TRBV28 and TRBJ1-3, is DVKVTQSSRYLVKRTGEKVFLECVQDMDHENMFWYRQDPGLGLRLIYFSYDVKMKEKGDIPEGYSVSREKKERFSLILESASTNQTSMYLCASSHRTFSGNTIYFGEGSWLTVV.

V usage is TRBV3-1 (or the pseudogene TRBV3-2) and J usage is TRBJ2-5, with a possible D match to TRBD2 (7 bases). Germline CDR1 reads LGHDT; CDR2 reads YNNKEL (reference sequence). The ends were cut back, 0 bases at V and 3 bases at J, with 20 bases in the middle. The CDR3 spans 18 residues. The CDR3 nucleotides read TGTGCCAGCAGCCAAGATCGCCCAAGAAAGGGGGGGAAAGAGACCCAGTACTTC. Amino acid sequence: CASSQDRPRKGGKETQYF.

V gene TRBV28 combines with J gene TRBJ1-2, with 12 bases lining up with TRBD1. CDR3 length: 15 amino acids. With V trimmed by 5 bases and J by 7 bases, 8 bases remained unmatched. CDR1 MDHEN and CDR2 SYDVKM come from the germline V gene. For the CDR3, the DNA is TGTGCCAGCAGTCCTTCCGGGACAGGGGGCGGTGGCTACACCTTC. It yields the protein CASSPSGTGGGGYTF.

This chain uses TRBV13 with TRBJ1-5; TRBD1 matches 7 bases. Germline CDR1 is PRHDT and CDR2 is FYEKMQ (reference sequence). CDR3 length: 15 residues. The V and J ends lost 5 bases and 4 bases, in that order; junction bases with no gene match: 8. The CDR3 loop is CASSRRDSSNQPQHF. DNA of the CDR3: TGTGCCAGCAGCCGACGGGACAGTAGTAATCAGCCCCAGCATTTT.

CDR3 loop: CASSSSGLMVNSPLHF. CDR3 bases: TGTGCCAGCAGTTCCTCCGGACTCATGGTGAATTCACCCCTCCACTTT. The rearrangement uses TRBV28 and TRBJ1-6; D ambiguous. V shed 4 bases and J shed 7 bases, with 17 bases lying between them. Per the germline V gene, CDR1 is MDHEN and CDR2 is SYDVKM. The CDR3 sequence is 16 residues long.

The chain uses TRBV25-1 and TRBJ2-3; D might be TRBD2 (6 bases). CDR1 and CDR2 (germline): MGHDK, SYGVNS. Trimming took off 1 base at V and 4 bases at J, with 12 bases between the two ends. The CDR3 is 15 residues long. The CDR3 bases are TGTGCCAGCAGTGAATGGCGGCCTAGCGCAGATACGCAGTATTTT. Amino acids: CASSEWRPSADTQYF.

The chain employs TRBV5-4 and TRBJ1-1, with unresolved D. Germline CDR1 and CDR2: SGHNT and YYREEE (reference sequence). The CDR3 extends over 14 amino acids. The V end lost 4 bases, the J end lost 4 bases, and 14 bases lay between the germline ends. The CDR3 region has the DNA TGTGCCAGCAGCCCCCGGAGTACCGGCACTGAAGCTTTCTTT. This gives the protein CASSPRSTGTEAFF.

The rearrangement links TRBV2 to TRBJ2-5; the match to TRBD1 covers 7 bases. Germline lookup yields CDR1 SNHLY and CDR2 FYNNEI. V shed 7 bases and J 7 bases; nucleotides not matched to a gene: 12. This CDR3 spans 14 amino acids. The CDR3 DNA reads as TGTGCCAGCAAATGGCAGGGGGTCGCAGGGACCCAGTACTTC. Amino acids: CASKWQGVAGTQYF.

V gene TRBV2 combines with J gene TRBJ1-5; no definite D call. V was trimmed by 1 base and J by 7 bases, leaving 14 bases between them. This CDR3 contains 15 residues. The germline V gene has CDR1 SNHLY and CDR2 FYNNEI. The CDR3 sequence is CASSEGRTGPQPQHF. As DNA, the CDR3 is TGTGCCAGCAGTGAAGGGCGAACGGGTCCCCAGCCCCAGCATTTT.

V usage is TRBV5-5 and J usage is TRBJ1-1, with D possibly being TRBD1 (5 bases). CDR3 length: 14 amino acids. The V and J ends lost 4 bases and 5 bases respectively, with 15 bases between them. CDR1 is SGHKS, CDR2 YYEKEE, per germline (reference sequence). The CDR3 region has the DNA TGTGCCAGCAGCACCCATACAGGTCGGACTGAAGCTTTCTTT. This encodes CASSTHTGRTEAFF.